This T cell receptor (beta chain) stems from a study of blood T cell repertoires in COVID-19. Original analysis: Estimation of nucleated cell counts relied on the amplification of reference gene primers. Sequencing was performed with immunoSEQ multiplex PCR; in TCRdb, only in-frame clones are kept and a portion is missing. That table supplies the V and J calls and clone size; D and trimming were determined from the DNA. The sample shows hundreds of thousands of clones, approximately 90% of them seen only once. The CDR3 has 16 residues. V shed 4 bases and J 0 bases; nucleotides not matched to a gene: 5. CDR1 is KGHSH, CDR2 LQKENI, per germline.

The TCR originated in a woman younger than 45 with active or convalescent COVID-19. The sample consisted of peripheral blood. The rearrangement uses TRBV18 and TRBJ1-1; 10 nucleotides match TRBD1. As DNA, the CDR3 is TGTGCCAGCTCACTAGGACAGGGGGGGATGAACACTGAAGCTTTCTTT. Translation gives CASSLGQGGMNTEAFF.